The T cell receptor (beta chain) under discussion was sequenced for a study of response to subunit inactivated influenza vaccine. TCRdb used MiXCR to reprocess the RT-PCR reads, holding one entry per CDR3 protein. The sample has 600,000 to 850,000 distinct CDR3 sequences; around 15% are singletons. General study findings and limits: T cells newly recruited by each seasonal influenza vaccination are few, the authors suggested.

Trimming removed 1 base from V and 2 bases from J, with 11 bases in between. The CDR3 has 16 amino acids. Germline loops: CDR1 LGHNA, CDR2 YNFKEQ. This clonotype occurred a few times. The antigen remains undetermined. The material sequenced was PBMCs from blood, taken around 15 days before vaccination. This sequence joins TRBV4-2 and TRBJ2-2; D possibly uses TRBD1 or TRBD2 (5 bases each). The TCR sequence derives from a man between 50 and 59 years old who received an inactivated influenza vaccine. This CDR3 is CASSQVRGRNTGELFF. For the CDR3, the DNA is TGTGCCAGCAGCCAAGTGAGGGGCAGAAACACCGGGGAGCTGTTTTTT.